The 4 T cell receptor beta chains in this list originate from one sample, sequenced in a study of blood T cell repertoires in COVID-19. Some clones are missing from TCRdb's copy, which holds only in-frame ones; the method was immunoSEQ multiplex PCR. The sample has about 270,000 clones; under 90% are singletons. The sequencing input was peripheral blood. These receptors all come from a woman aged 55-70 years with active or convalescent COVID-19.

This clone was seen more than once but under ten times. The V and J genes are TRBV7-2 and TRBJ2-5, with D uncertain. The germline V gene encodes CDR1 SGHTA and CDR2 FQGNSA. The CDR3 covers 15 residues. V was trimmed by 2 bases and J by 4 bases, leaving 14 bases between them. CDR3 nucleotides: TGTGCCAGCAGCTTACTCCAGCGACCATCAGAGACCCAGTACTTC. It translates to CASSLLQRPSETQYF.

V gene TRBV2 combines with J gene TRBJ1-5; D gene unclear. The CDR3 is 13 residues long. Germline lookup yields CDR1 SNHLY and CDR2 FYNNEI. V lost 5 bases, J lost 5 bases, and 10 bases lay in between. CDR3: CASSLQQDQPQHF. CDR3 coding DNA: TGTGCCAGCAGTCTTCAGCAGGATCAGCCCCAGCATTTT.

This chain joins TRBV3-1 (or the pseudogene TRBV3-2) and TRBJ1-2, with D possibly TRBD1 on 5 matching bases. Trimming cost V 1 base and J 0 bases, with 9 bases left between them. The CDR3 consists of 15 residues. Germline loops: CDR1 LGHDT, CDR2 YNNKEL (reference sequence). The CDR3 loop is CASSQGGETNYGYTF. CDR3 in DNA: TGTGCCAGCAGCCAAGGGGGGGAAACTAACTATGGCTACACCTTC.

The V gene is TRBV4-3, the J gene TRBJ2-2; D unclear. The V end was cut by 0 bases, the J end by 5 bases, with 13 bases between. In germline, CDR1 is LGHNA, CDR2 YSLEER. The CDR3 has 16 residues. In DNA form, the CDR3 reads TGCGCCAGCAGCCAAGATAGGCCCGGGTGGACCGGGGAGCTGTTTTTT. It translates to CASSQDRPGWTGELFF.